The 7 T cell receptor beta chains reported below all come from one sample, sequenced in a study of shared clonotypes between healthy human individuals. The repertoire was sequenced with immunoSEQ multiplex PCR; TCRdb's copy has only in-frame clones and lacks some. This table holds hundreds of thousands of clones, under 95% found once. Positively selected for CCR7, the CD45RO-negative cells used as naive CD8 cells excluded terminally differentiated effector memory CD45RA+ cells. The sequencing input was naive CD8+ T cells sorted from blood. The receptors were sampled from a man in his thirties or forties in good health.

The V and J genes are TRBV4-3 and TRBJ2-1; 9 nucleotides line up with TRBD2. J was trimmed by 4 bases and V by 3 bases; bases with no gene match: 1. This CDR3 comprises 14 residues. Germline assignment: CDR1 LGHNA and CDR2 YSLEER. The CDR3 loop is CASSHTSGYNEQFF. The CDR3 bases are TGCGCCAGCAGCCACACTAGCGGGTACAATGAGCAGTTCTTC.

The chain is built from TRBV7-9 and TRBJ2-1; 9 positions match TRBD1. Germline V gives CDR1 SEHNR, CDR2 FQNEAQ (reference sequence). The CDR3 covers 14 residues. The V gene end was trimmed by 3 bases and the J gene end by 7 bases; junction bases not matched to a gene: 4. CDR3 nucleotide sequence: TGTGCCAGCAGCTTGGGGACAGGGAAGAATGAGCAGTTCTTC. Translated, it gives CASSLGTGKNEQFF.

The gene calls are TRBV28 and TRBJ2-3; 7 bases fit TRBD2. The CDR3 is made up of 15 amino acids. The germline CDR1 and CDR2 sequences are MDHEN and SYDVKM. The junction had 6 bases not matched to a gene; V was cut back by 5 bases and J by 1 base. The CDR3, as DNA: TGTGCCAGCAGTCTTGTTCTAGCGGGCACAGATACGCAGTATTTT. Translating it yields CASSLVLAGTDTQYF.

V gene TRBV14 combines with J gene TRBJ2-3; D possibly matches TRBD1 or TRBD2 (5 bases each). This CDR3 comprises 16 residues. Germline V CDR1 and CDR2: SGHDN, FVKESK. V was shortened by 0 bases and J by 2 bases, with 12 bases between the two germline ends. Written as DNA, the CDR3 is TGTGCCAGCAGCCAAGACTACGGGGCTTACACAGATACGCAGTATTTT. Translated: CASSQDYGAYTDTQYF.

The CDR3 loop is CASSLMVAEAKNIQYF. CDR3 DNA: TGTGCCAGCAGCTTAATGGTAGCGGAAGCCAAAAACATTCAGTACTTC. V is TRBV7-9 and J is TRBJ2-4; tentative D call: TRBD2 (6 bases). The germline V and J ends were trimmed by 2 bases and 0 bases, with 11 bases remaining between them. Germline values: CDR1 SEHNR, CDR2 FQNEAQ (reference sequence). This CDR3 has 16 residues.

The genes are TRBV27 and TRBJ1-5, with a tentative D call TRBD1 (6 bases). The V and J ends lost 2 bases and 3 bases respectively, with 17 bases between them. Germline V gives CDR1 MNHEY, CDR2 SMNVEV (reference sequence). This CDR3 has 17 residues. The CDR3 region is CASSLNADRILNQPQHF. CDR3 nucleotides: TGTGCCAGCAGTTTAAATGCCGACAGGATTCTCAATCAGCCCCAGCATTTT.

This clone has just a few counts. The chain couples TRBV15 to TRBJ2-5; 7 bases align to TRBD2. The CDR3 consists of 14 residues. J lost 1 base, V lost 3 bases, and 2 bases had no gene match. Per the germline V gene, CDR1 is LNHNV and CDR2 is YYDKDF (reference sequence). CDR3 in DNA: TGTGCCACCAGCAGCTTAGCGGGCCAAGAGACCCAGTACTTC. It specifies CATSSLAGQETQYF.